This is a list of T cell receptor beta chains from one sample in a study of T cells in Graves' hyperthyroidism and ophthalmopathy. TCRdb reprocessed the multiplex PCR reads via MiXCR and lists one record per CDR3 protein. The sample has hundreds of thousands of distinct CDR3 sequences; 15% to 20% are singletons. Input material: blood. These receptors were collected from a man in his forties or fifties with Graves' ophthalmopathy. The CDR3 runs from the conserved cysteine through the conserved F or W. Each record gives: J gene, V gene, CDR3 protein.

J gene: TRBJ1-1
V gene: TRBV5-5
CDR3 protein: CASSSLRGQGKGTEAFF

J gene: TRBJ2-1
V gene: TRBV7-9
CDR3 protein: CASSLLVGGPNEQFF

J gene: TRBJ2-1
V gene: TRBV9
CDR3 protein: CASSVALDRSYNEQFF

J gene: TRBJ2-1
V gene: TRBV7-2
CDR3 protein: CASSSVVRGRGNEQFF

J gene: TRBJ1-1
V gene: TRBV7-9
CDR3 protein: CASSLNPGQIEAFF

J gene: TRBJ1-4
V gene: TRBV27
CDR3 protein: CASSFVQGEKLFF

J gene: TRBJ1-1
V gene: TRBV12-3/TRBV12-4
CDR3 protein: CASRLRPGTGVGTEAFF

J gene: TRBJ2-7
V gene: TRBV7-2
CDR3 protein: CASSLGRVRGYEQYF

J gene: TRBJ1-2
V gene: TRBV12-3/TRBV12-4
CDR3 protein: CASSSQGGFNYGYTF

J gene: TRBJ2-7
V gene: TRBV6-1
CDR3 protein: CASSRDHRGSYEQYF

J gene: TRBJ2-5
V gene: TRBV2
CDR3 protein: CASYRDRQETQYF

J gene: TRBJ2-4
V gene: TRBV6-1
CDR3 protein: CASSGRHLGQTVAKNIQYF

J gene: TRBJ2-5
V gene: TRBV5-1
CDR3 protein: CASSARQGGETQYF

J gene: TRBJ2-7
V gene: TRBV5-5
CDR3 protein: CASSSSGTTYEQYF

J gene: TRBJ2-3
V gene: TRBV10-3
CDR3 protein: CAIGSGETDTQYF

J gene: TRBJ1-5
V gene: TRBV3-1
CDR3 protein: CASSQGGSAGQPQHF

J gene: TRBJ2-1
V gene: TRBV4-2
CDR3 protein: CASSQVEGSYNEQFF

J gene: TRBJ1-4
V gene: TRBV9
CDR3 protein: CASSATGVNEKLFF

J gene: TRBJ2-7
V gene: TRBV28
CDR3 protein: CASSLPRMYEQYF

J gene: TRBJ1-6
V gene: TRBV6-2/TRBV6-3
CDR3 protein: CASSYSRGRGQVPPNSPLHF